The 32 T cell receptor beta chains below were found in one sample sequenced in a study of HIV-infected patients and healthy controls. 500 ng RNA was reverse transcribed with alpha and beta constant-region primers. Using multiplexing indices, alpha and beta chain libraries were generated apart by chain-specific third strand synthesis. Via MiXCR, TCRdb re-called the 5' RACE reads, giving one row per CDR3 protein. The sample yields roughly 7,800 distinct CDR3 sequences, 8.7% seen once. Antiretroviral therapy had run roughly three months, about 14 weeks, before follow-up blood collection. The repertoire came from unfractionated whole blood and reflected all unsorted peripheral T cells. This material consisted of blood, taken during antiretroviral therapy. The receptors here all came from an adult with HIV infection.

Ten or more counts support this clonotype. This chain links TRBV3-1 with TRBJ1-4, with D possibly being TRBD1 (5 bases). Trimming cost V 0 bases and J 12 bases, with 5 bases left between them. This CDR3 has 11 residues. In germline, CDR1 is LGHDT, CDR2 YNNKEL (reference sequence). CDR3 region: CASSQEGELFF. The CDR3 DNA follows: TGTGCCAGCAGCCAAGAGGGGGAACTGTTTTTT.

This clonotype is medium-sized. The chain combines TRBV10-3 with TRBJ1-2; D not resolved. Germline loops: CDR1 ENHRY, CDR2 SYGVKD. Trimming stripped 8 bases from V and 8 bases from J, with 18 bases between. This CDR3 has 13 residues. This CDR3 is CAIFGTPAEGYTF. The CDR3 DNA follows: TGTGCCATCTTCGGCACCCCTGCGGAAGGCTACACCTTC.

In this sample, this clonotype turned up many times. The CDR3 bases are TGTGCCAGCACCACCCAGCCGTACACTGAAGCTTTCTTT. Translation gives CASTTQPYTEAFF. The chain combines TRBV2 with TRBJ1-1, with no clear D. CDR3 size: 13 residues. The germline V and J ends were trimmed by 7 bases and 3 bases, with 12 bases remaining between them. Germline loops: CDR1 SNHLY, CDR2 FYNNEI.

This rearrangement joins TRBV18 to TRBJ2-7; weak D call: TRBD1 (6 bases). V shed 6 bases and J shed 6 bases, with 12 bases lying between them. Germline CDR1 reads KGHSH; CDR2 reads LQKENI. The CDR3 totals 12 residues. CDR3 in DNA: TGTGCCAGCTCGCCGGACAGTTCCGAGCAGTACGTC. It encodes CASSPDSSEQYV.

This clonotype came up a few times. This chain links TRBV11-2 with TRBJ2-7; D not certain. V lost 4 bases and J lost 4, with 8 bases in between. The CDR3 is 12 amino acids. Per germline, CDR1 SGHAT and CDR2 FQNNGV. CDR3 protein: CASSSLSYEQYF. The CDR3 DNA follows: TGTGCCAGCAGCTCCCTATCTTACGAGCAGTACTTC.

This clonotype occurred many times. The chain carries TRBV24-1 and TRBJ1-3; no definite D call. The germline CDR1 and CDR2 sequences are KGHDR and SFDVKD. Trimming took 4 bases from V and 4 from J, leaving 7 bases between them. The CDR3 runs to 13 residues. This CDR3 is CATSEPDGNTIYF. CDR3 in DNA: TGTGCCACCAGTGAACCCGACGGAAACACCATATATTTT.

Sample share makes this clonotype medium-sized. The genes are TRBV6-5 and TRBJ1-1; TRBD1 matches at 8 bases. V lost 7 bases, J lost 0 bases, and 4 bases stayed unmatched. CDR1 and CDR2 (germline): MNHEY, SVGAGI. The CDR3 runs to 14 residues. CDR3 sequence (DNA): TGTGCCAGCACCAAGACAGGGGTGAACACTGAAGCTTTCTTT. Protein sequence: CASTKTGVNTEAFF.

This clonotype was picked up many times. The chain uses TRBV7-2 and TRBJ1-4, with TRBD1 as a possible D gene (5 bases). V lost 5 bases and J lost 2, with 12 bases in between. This CDR3 contains 15 residues. Germline V gene data show CDR1 as SGHTA and CDR2 as FQGNSA. The CDR3 DNA is TGTGCCAGCAGCCTTAACAGGTTGACTAATGAAAAACTGTTTTTT. This codes for CASSLNRLTNEKLFF.

The rearrangement joins TRBV6-2 or TRBV6-3 to TRBJ2-3; 10 positions match TRBD2. Germline CDR1 reads MNHEY; CDR2 reads SVGEGT. The CDR3 covers 16 residues. V dropped 7 bases and J dropped 2; count of bases not matched to a gene: 9. This chain's CDR3 is CASTIGLAETTDTQYF. CDR3 sequence (DNA): TGTGCCAGCACCATAGGACTAGCGGAGACCACAGATACGCAGTATTTT.

This clonotype occurred many times. This chain uses TRBV27 with TRBJ2-7, with D possibly being TRBD2 (7 bases). This CDR3 has 13 residues. Trimming removed 5 bases at V and 4 bases at J, with 12 bases between. CDR1 is MNHEY, CDR2 SMNVEV, per germline (reference sequence). The CDR3 protein is CASSAGARYEQYF. The CDR3 region has the DNA TGTGCCAGCAGTGCGGGGGCGAGATACGAGCAGTACTTC.

This clonotype was observed many times. This sequence joins TRBV19 and TRBJ2-1; 10 bases are a match to TRBD1. Germline V CDR1 and CDR2: LNHDA, SQIVND (reference sequence). V shed 6 bases, J shed 7 bases, and the junction held 12 bases outside the gene matches. The CDR3 consists of 16 residues. DNA for the CDR3: TGTGCCAGTAGCATTCCCTCCGACAGGGGGCTAAATGAGCAGTTCTTC. Translation gives CASSIPSDRGLNEQFF.

This clonotype was counted at least ten times. Here the CDR3 reads CASSLGSGNSPLHF. The CDR3 nucleotides read TGTGCCAGCAGCTTAGGGAGCGGTAATTCACCCCTCCACTTT. The rearrangement links TRBV7-9 to TRBJ1-6; D remains ambiguous. CDR1 is SEHNR, CDR2 FQNEAQ, per germline (reference sequence). The CDR3 is 14 amino acids. Trimming removed 1 base from V and 6 bases from J, with 7 bases in between.

This clonotype is judged medium-sized. The V gene is TRBV7-2, the J gene TRBJ2-5; D might be TRBD1 (5 bases). V was trimmed by 5 bases and J by 5 bases, leaving 12 bases between them. In germline, CDR1 is SGHTA, CDR2 FQGNSA. The CDR3 contains 13 residues. CDR3 sequence (DNA): TGTGCCAGCAGCAAAGGGGTTTCGGAGACCCAGTACTTC. Its protein is CASSKGVSETQYF.

This clonotype was seen many times. This rearrangement joins TRBV27 to TRBJ1-6; D gene unclear. This CDR3 has 14 residues. V was trimmed by 2 bases and J by 9 bases, leaving 11 bases between them. Germline-derived CDR1 and CDR2 are MNHEY and SMNVEV (reference sequence). The CDR3 spells CASSLKKGISPLHF. The CDR3 DNA reads TGTGCCAGCAGTTTAAAAAAGGGAATTTCACCCCTCCACTTT.

This clonotype appeared a few times. This chain joins TRBV4-1 and TRBJ2-1, with a tentative D call TRBD2 (6 bases). CDR1 and CDR2 from the germline V gene are MGHRA and YSYEKL. This CDR3 has 18 amino acids. The V end lost 0 bases, the J end lost 1 base, and 16 bases lay between the germline ends. The CDR3, as DNA: TGCGCCAGCAGCCAAGATCGGGGGTCTGGGGGGTCCTACAATGAGCAGTTCTTC. It yields the protein CASSQDRGSGGSYNEQFF.

There are many counts of this clonotype. The chain combines TRBV5-1 with TRBJ1-1; 7 bases fit TRBD1. Germline assignment: CDR1 SGHRS and CDR2 YFSETQ. The CDR3 runs to 14 residues. The V and J ends lost 0 bases and 8 bases, in that order; junction bases with no gene match: 7. DNA for the CDR3: TGCGCCAGCAGCTTGGGCCCCCGGGACAGCGAAGCTTTCTTT. Translated: CASSLGPRDSEAFF.

This clonotype was detected many times. This rearrangement joins TRBV7-6 to TRBJ2-6, with a possible D match to TRBD1 (6 bases). The CDR3 consists of 16 residues. Trimming pared 5 bases from V and 0 bases from J, leaving 11 bases between. Germline V gene lookup returns CDR1 SGHVS and CDR2 FNYEAQ. This CDR3 is CASSEDRTSGANVLTF. Here the CDR3 DNA reads TGTGCCAGCAGCGAAGACAGGACCTCTGGGGCCAACGTCCTGACTTTC. Drawing the rest from reference TRBV7-6 and TRBJ2-6, the complete variable domain is GAGVSQSPRYKVTKRGQDVALRCDPISGHVSLYWYRQALGQGPEFLTYFNYEAQQDKSGLPNDRFSAERPEGSISTLTIQRTEQRDSAMYRCASSEDRTSGANVLTFGAGSRLTVL.

The sample holds many counts of this clonotype. The gene calls are TRBV29-1 and TRBJ2-1, with D tentatively TRBD2 (6 bases). Germline CDR1 is SQVTM and CDR2 is ANQGSEA. CDR3 size: 13 residues. Trimming removed 5 bases from V and 5 bases from J, with 13 bases in between. DNA of the CDR3: TGCAGCGTTAGACTAGTTGGGAACAATGAGCAGTTCTTC. This translates into CSVRLVGNNEQFF.

In this sample, this clonotype is medium-sized. The chain is built from TRBV29-1 and TRBJ1-1, with D perhaps matching TRBD1 (6 bases). The germline gives CDR1 SQVTM, CDR2 ANQGSEA. The CDR3 runs to 12 residues. The germline V and J ends were trimmed by 7 bases and 1 base, with 10 bases remaining between them. The CDR3 loop is CSAGQQNTEAFF. Here the CDR3 DNA reads TGCAGCGCCGGACAGCAGAACACTGAAGCTTTCTTT.

This clonotype has just a few counts. The chain is built from TRBV6-5 and TRBJ1-2; D gene uncertain. The CDR3 runs 13 residues. V lost 4 bases to trimming and J lost 2 bases, with 8 bases between them. Looked up from germline, CDR1 is MNHEY and CDR2 is SVGAGI. As DNA, the CDR3 is TGTGCCAGCAGTTGGGTAGGGAACTATGGCTACACCTTC. This translates into CASSWVGNYGYTF.

Ten or more counts support this clonotype. V and J are TRBV6-6 and TRBJ2-1, with D perhaps being TRBD1 or TRBD2 (6 bases each). Looked up from germline, CDR1 is MNHNY and CDR2 is SVGAGI (reference sequence). This CDR3 is built from 15 residues. Trimming shortened V by 4 bases and J by 0 bases, and 10 bases separated the two germline ends. CDR3 amino acids: CASSWGADSYNEQFF. For the CDR3, the DNA is TGTGCCAGCAGTTGGGGGGCCGACTCCTACAATGAGCAGTTCTTC.

By share of the sample, this clonotype is medium-sized. The V gene is TRBV6-2 or TRBV6-3, the J gene TRBJ1-5, with D unclear. The V end was cut by 5 bases, the J end by 1 base, with 12 bases between. The CDR3 runs 15 residues. CDR1 is MNHEY and CDR2 is SVGEGT in the germline V gene. CDR3 in amino acids: CASSPPGQSNQPQHF. The DNA of the CDR3 is TGTGCCAGCAGTCCCCCGGGCCAGAGCAATCAGCCCCAGCATTTT.

The chain joins TRBV12-3 or TRBV12-4 to TRBJ2-5; TRBD1 matches at 7 bases. This CDR3 region has 13 residues. J was trimmed by 7 bases and V by 5 bases; bases with no gene match: 7. DNA for the CDR3: TGTGCCAGCAGTCCCAGGACAGGCTTGACCCAGTACTTC. Encoded protein: CASSPRTGLTQYF.

The gene calls are TRBV7-3 and TRBJ2-2; TRBD2 aligns across 9 bases. V lost 5 bases, J lost 7 bases, and 11 bases stayed unmatched. Germline CDR1 is SGHTA and CDR2 is FQGTGA. This CDR3 contains 16 residues. Here the CDR3 DNA reads TGTGCCAGCAGCCCCGGACTAGCGATTTGGGACGGGGAGCTGTTTTTT. Amino acid sequence: CASSPGLAIWDGELFF.

Ten or more counts support this clonotype. CDR3 sequence: CASSLGGTSGSYEQFF. CDR3 bases: TGTGCCAGCAGCTTAGGCGGGACTAGCGGGTCCTATGAGCAGTTCTTC. This chain connects TRBV7-2 to TRBJ2-1, with 12 positions matching TRBD2. This CDR3 has 16 amino acids. The trim removed 1 base at V and 8 bases at J, leaving 6 bases unmatched. CDR1 SGHTA and CDR2 FQGNSA come from the germline V gene.

This clonotype is categorized as medium-sized. The rearrangement joins TRBV3-1 to TRBJ2-3; D remains ambiguous. Between the trimmed V and J ends, which lost 4 bases and 2 bases, there was a span of 4 bases. Germline lookup yields CDR1 LGHDT and CDR2 YNNKEL (reference sequence). The CDR3 runs to 12 residues. The CDR3 region is CASSLATDTQYF. CDR3 in DNA: TGTGCCAGCAGCCTAGCCACAGATACGCAGTATTTT.

This clonotype is classed as medium-sized. The gene calls are TRBV25-1 and TRBJ1-4, with D possibly being TRBD1 (5 bases). Germline CDR1 MGHDK, CDR2 SYGVNS. Trimming stripped 1 base from V and 6 bases from J, with 15 bases between. The CDR3 sequence is 16 residues long. CDR3 residues: CASSESRPGGDEKLFF. Here the CDR3 DNA reads TGTGCCAGCAGTGAATCCCGACCGGGGGGGGATGAAAAACTGTTTTTT.

The chain links TRBV2 to TRBJ2-3; TRBD1 aligns across 8 bases. This CDR3 comprises 15 residues. V was clipped by 2 bases and J by 1 base; unmatched bases: 2. The V gene's germline CDR1 is SNHLY and CDR2 FYNNEI. The CDR3 here is CASSEPDRGTDTQYF. The CDR3 bases are TGTGCCAGCAGTGAACCGGACAGGGGCACAGATACGCAGTATTTT.

This clonotype has ten or more counts. The chain has TRBV20-1 and TRBJ2-1; D could derive from TRBD1 or TRBD2 (5 bases each). V lost 0 bases to trimming and J lost 9 bases, with 12 bases between them. Germline V gives CDR1 DFQATT, CDR2 SNEGSKA (reference sequence). The CDR3 runs 13 residues. For the CDR3, the DNA is TGCAGTGCTAGAGATTTTGGGACGGGTGAGCAGTTCTTC. It is translated as CSARDFGTGEQFF.

In this sample, this clonotype turned up many times. The rearrangement uses TRBV18 and TRBJ2-5; tentative D call: TRBD1 (5 bases). The germline V and J ends were trimmed by 4 bases and 1 base, with 7 bases remaining between them. This CDR3 has 13 residues. The germline CDR1 and CDR2 sequences are KGHSH and LQKENI. CDR3: CASSQDIQETQYF. Written as DNA, the CDR3 is TGTGCCAGCTCACAGGACATCCAAGAGACCCAGTACTTC.

This chain links TRBV4-2 with TRBJ1-3; D is unclear. Between the trimmed V and J ends, which lost 1 base and 2 bases, there was a span of 15 bases. The CDR3 contains 17 residues. Germline V CDR1 and CDR2: LGHNA, YNFKEQ. CDR3 amino acids: CASSQADTPLAGNTIYF. The DNA for the CDR3 is TGTGCCAGCAGCCAAGCCGATACTCCCCTTGCTGGAAACACCATATATTTT.

This clonotype was seen repeatedly, ten times or more. This chain joins TRBV27 and TRBJ1-1, with 7 positions matching TRBD1. The V segment lost 5 bases and the J segment 1 base; nucleotides outside the gene matches: 7. This CDR3 has 15 amino acids. Germline V gives CDR1 MNHEY, CDR2 SMNVEV (reference sequence). The CDR3 nucleotides are TGTGCCAGCAGTCGTACCCGACAGGGGAACACTGAAGCTTTCTTT. Translated, it gives CASSRTRQGNTEAFF.